Shown below are 15 T cell receptor beta chains from a single sample sequenced in a study of monozygotic twins with inflammatory bowel disease. TCRdb re-called the 5' RACE reads; one entry per CDR3 protein, DNA not given. Its table lists 300,000 to 450,000 distinct CDR3 sequences. The sample consisted of blood. The origin of the receptors is a human donor with ulcerative colitis or Crohn's disease, or a healthy co-twin of an affected twin (not recorded which).

The chain combines TRBV6-1 with TRBJ1-1; lacking DNA, the TRBD1 call made by TCRdb goes unchecked. Germline V CDR1 and CDR2: MNHNS, SASEGT. CDR3 length equals 16 residues. The CDR3 sequence: CASSTGTGGILAEAFF.

V and J are TRBV7-8 and TRBJ1-2. CDR1 SGHVS and CDR2 FQNEAQ come from the germline V gene. This CDR3 is 14 amino acids long. The CDR3 sequence is CASSLAGGGNGYTF.

The chain combines TRBV12-3 or TRBV12-4 with TRBJ1-2; the D gene TCRdb calls, TRBD1, cannot be checked with no DNA. This CDR3 is 13 amino acids long. The CDR3 here is CASSIQTGDGYTF.

The rearrangement joins TRBV4-3 to TRBJ2-1; TCRdb calls TRBD1, which cannot be checked without DNA. From germline, CDR1 is LGHNA and CDR2 YSLEER. The CDR3 consists of 20 residues. This CDR3 reads CASSQEWAITGPSSYNEQFF.

The rearrangement joins TRBV27 to TRBJ1-6; absent DNA, TCRdb's TRBD1 call cannot be checked. Per the germline V gene, CDR1 is MNHEY and CDR2 is SMNVEV (reference sequence). The CDR3 is 14 residues long. The CDR3 protein is CASSLRQQNSPLHF.

The chain has TRBV9 and TRBJ1-6. CDR1 is SGDLS and CDR2 is YYNGEE in the germline V gene. The CDR3 covers 13 residues. CDR3 amino acids: CASSVAGNSPLHF.

This CDR3 reads CASSPGQQETQYF. The V call is TRBV18, the J call TRBJ2-5; TCRdb selects TRBD1, and the lack of DNA leaves this call unchecked. The CDR3 runs to 13 residues. Germline-derived CDR1 and CDR2 are KGHSH and LQKENI. The variable domain in full, completed from reference TRBV18 and TRBJ2-5, reads NAGVMQNPRHLVRRRGQEARLRCSPMKGHSHVYWYRQLPEEGLKFMVYLQKENIIDESGMPKERFSAEFPKEGPSILRIQQVVRGDSAAYFCASSPGQQETQYFGPGTRLLVL.

The chain links TRBV25-1 to TRBJ2-3; the D gene TCRdb calls, TRBD2, cannot be checked with no DNA. The CDR3 loop spans 15 amino acids. Per the germline V gene, CDR1 is MGHDK and CDR2 is SYGVNS. The CDR3 reads CASSQGLAYTDTQYF. The variable domain in full, with the rest retrieved from reference TRBV25-1 and TRBJ2-3, is EADIYQTPRYLVIGTGKKITLECSQTMGHDKMYWYQQDPGMELHLIHYSYGVNSTEKGDLSSESTVSRIRTEHFPLTLESARPSHTSQYLCASSQGLAYTDTQYFGPGTRLTVL.

The chain has TRBV29-1 and TRBJ1-3. CDR1 and CDR2 (germline): SQVTM, ANQGSEA. This CDR3 comprises 15 residues. CDR3 region: CSVGTNPNSGNTIYF.

V gene TRBV20-1 combines with J gene TRBJ2-5. Germline assignment: CDR1 DFQATT and CDR2 SNEGSKA (reference sequence). The CDR3 has 11 amino acids. This chain's CDR3 is CSARWIETQYF.

The genes are TRBV5-1 and TRBJ2-3; TCRdb selects TRBD2, and the lack of DNA leaves this call unchecked. Germline CDR1 SGHRS, CDR2 YFSETQ. CDR3 length equals 14 residues. CDR3 region: CASSSSASTDTQYF.

The rearrangement uses TRBV5-6 and TRBJ1-5; TCRdb lists TRBD1, though no DNA is available to test this call. The CDR3 sequence is 17 residues long. Per germline, CDR1 SGHDT and CDR2 YYEEEE. This chain's CDR3 is CASSLRQGWISNQPQHF.

The chain employs TRBV4-3 and TRBJ2-7; the D call of TRBD1 rests on TCRdb alone, since no DNA is present to check it. The CDR3 consists of 16 residues. Germline V CDR1 and CDR2: LGHNA, YSLEER. The CDR3 protein is CASSFLPGRGGLEQYF.

This chain uses TRBV5-1 with TRBJ1-2. Germline CDR1 is SGHRS and CDR2 is YFSETQ. The CDR3 loop spans 14 amino acids. CDR3 protein: CASSLGGDNYGYTF. The whole variable domain, remainder taken from reference TRBV5-1 and TRBJ1-2, is KAGVTQTPRYLIKTRGQQVTLSCSPISGHRSVSWYQQTPGQGLQFLFEYFSETQRNKGNFPGRFSGRQFSNSRSEMNVSTLELGDSALYLCASSLGGDNYGYTFGSGTRLTVV.

The J gene is TRBJ2-5, the V gene TRBV4-1; there is no DNA to check the TCRdb D call of TRBD2. This CDR3 region has 13 residues. The V gene's germline CDR1 is MGHRA and CDR2 YSYEKL. The CDR3 sequence is CASAIALQETQYF.